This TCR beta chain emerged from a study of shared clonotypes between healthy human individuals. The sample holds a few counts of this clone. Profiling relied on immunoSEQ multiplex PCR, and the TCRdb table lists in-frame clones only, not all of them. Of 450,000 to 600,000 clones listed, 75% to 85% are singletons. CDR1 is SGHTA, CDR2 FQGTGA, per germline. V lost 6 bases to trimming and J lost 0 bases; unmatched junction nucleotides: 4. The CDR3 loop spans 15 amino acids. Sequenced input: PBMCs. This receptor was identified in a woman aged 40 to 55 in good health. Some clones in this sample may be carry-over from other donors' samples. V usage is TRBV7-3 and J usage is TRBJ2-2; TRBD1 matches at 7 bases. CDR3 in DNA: TGTGCCAGCAGTATGGGGACAGCGAACACCGGGGAGCTGTTTTTT. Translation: CASSMGTANTGELFF.